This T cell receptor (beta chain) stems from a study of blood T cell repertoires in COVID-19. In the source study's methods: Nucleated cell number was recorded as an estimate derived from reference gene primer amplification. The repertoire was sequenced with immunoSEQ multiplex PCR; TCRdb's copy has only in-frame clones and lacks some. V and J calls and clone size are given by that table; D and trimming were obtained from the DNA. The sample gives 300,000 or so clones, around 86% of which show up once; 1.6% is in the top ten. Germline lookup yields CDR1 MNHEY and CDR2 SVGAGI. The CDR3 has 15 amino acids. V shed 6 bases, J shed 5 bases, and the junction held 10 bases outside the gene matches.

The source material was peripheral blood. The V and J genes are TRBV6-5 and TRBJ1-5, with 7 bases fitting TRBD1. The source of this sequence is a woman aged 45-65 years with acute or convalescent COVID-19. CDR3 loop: CASSSRGARDQPQHF. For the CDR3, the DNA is TGTGCCAGCAGCTCCAGGGGGGCTAGGGATCAGCCCCAGCATTTT.